These T cell receptor beta chains were read from a single sample in a study of tumour-infiltrating T cells in Burkitt lymphoma. Data came from immunoSEQ multiplex PCR; TCRdb stores just in-frame clones and leaves some out. The table records fewer than 2,500 clones, about two thirds of them present only once. Sample: tumor tissue. The receptors shown here come from a human donor with diffuse large B-cell lymphoma. Each CDR3 is given with its conserved first and last residue. Fields, in order: J gene, D gene, V gene, clone size, CDR3 protein, CDR3 DNA. The D gene is left open where the match is weak. Clone size is not always given. Where it is, it says once, few, many or a class for expanded clones.

j_call: TRBJ1-1; d_call: -; v_call: TRBV6-5; clone_size: -; cdr3_aa: CASSSDSLNTEAFF; cdr3_nt: TGTGCCAGCAGTTCGGACAGCTTGAACACTGAAGCTTTCTTT
j_call: TRBJ2-5; d_call: -; v_call: TRBV4-3; clone_size: -; cdr3_aa: CASSQRDGETQYF; cdr3_nt: TGCGCCAGCAGCCAAAGGGACGGGGAGACCCAGTACTTC
j_call: TRBJ2-1; d_call: TRBD1; v_call: TRBV27; clone_size: -; cdr3_aa: CASSGGQGAYNEQFF; cdr3_nt: TGTGCCAGCAGTGGAGGACAGGGGGCCTACAATGAGCAGTTCTTC
j_call: TRBJ1-3; d_call: TRBD1; v_call: TRBV7-2; clone_size: -; cdr3_aa: CASSLDRGSGNTIYF; cdr3_nt: TGTGCCAGCAGCTTAGACAGGGGCTCTGGAAACACCATATATTTT
j_call: TRBJ1-1; d_call: -; v_call: TRBV4-3; clone_size: -; cdr3_aa: CASSQDGGAGPAFF; cdr3_nt: TGCGCCAGCAGCCAAGACGGGGGGGCAGGACCAGCTTTCTTT
j_call: TRBJ1-1; d_call: -; v_call: TRBV4-2; clone_size: -; cdr3_aa: CASSQDLQNTEAFF; cdr3_nt: TGTGCCAGCAGCCAAGATCTTCAGAACACTGAAGCTTTCTTT
j_call: TRBJ2-7; d_call: -; v_call: TRBV25-1; clone_size: -; cdr3_aa: CASSPRRGVYEQYF; cdr3_nt: TGTGCCAGCAGCCCCCGGAGGGGTGTTTACGAGCAGTACTTC
j_call: TRBJ1-1; d_call: TRBD1; v_call: TRBV11-3; clone_size: -; cdr3_aa: CASSPRGGQLITEAFF; cdr3_nt: TGTGCCAGCAGCCCTAGGGGGGGACAGCTTATTACTGAAGCTTTCTTT
j_call: TRBJ2-7; d_call: TRBD1; v_call: TRBV5-1; clone_size: -; cdr3_aa: CASSLAGTDSDEQYF; cdr3_nt: TGCGCCAGCAGCTTGGCTGGGACAGACTCGGACGAGCAGTACTTC
j_call: TRBJ1-1; d_call: -; v_call: TRBV10-3; clone_size: -; cdr3_aa: CAIRADMNTEAFF; cdr3_nt: TGTGCCATCAGGGCAGATATGAACACTGAAGCTTTCTTT
j_call: TRBJ2-1; d_call: -; v_call: TRBV19; clone_size: -; cdr3_aa: CASSIGTGSSGNEQFF; cdr3_nt: TGTGCCAGTAGTATAGGAACAGGGTCCAGCGGCAATGAGCAGTTCTTC
j_call: TRBJ2-7; d_call: TRBD2; v_call: TRBV6-1; clone_size: -; cdr3_aa: CASSQGLAPEQYF; cdr3_nt: TGTGCCAGCAGCCAGGGACTAGCCCCCGAGCAGTACTTC
j_call: TRBJ2-7; d_call: -; v_call: TRBV29-1; clone_size: -; cdr3_aa: CSVPSGVNSYEQYF; cdr3_nt: TGCAGCGTCCCATCCGGGGTTAATTCCTACGAGCAGTACTTC
j_call: TRBJ1-5; d_call: TRBD1; v_call: TRBV7-8; clone_size: -; cdr3_aa: CASSRGTGNQPQHF; cdr3_nt: TGTGCCAGCAGCCGCGGGACAGGCAATCAGCCCCAGCATTTT
j_call: TRBJ1-2; d_call: -; v_call: TRBV7-9; clone_size: few; cdr3_aa: CASSFETINYGYTF; cdr3_nt: TGTGCCAGCAGCTTTGAGACAATTAACTATGGCTACACCTTC
j_call: TRBJ2-3; d_call: -; v_call: TRBV9; clone_size: -; cdr3_aa: CASSVGAAQPGTDTQYF; cdr3_nt: TGTGCCAGCAGCGTAGGGGCAGCTCAACCAGGCACAGATACGCAGTATTTT